A single sample gave rise to the 7 T cell receptor beta chains below, sequenced in a study of OX40 agonist ivuxolimab in advanced cancers. Repertoires were generated with immunoSEQ multiplex PCR, while TCRdb's copy carries only in-frame clones and drops some. The data contain about 98,000 clones, around 90% of them singletons. The source was CD4+ or CD8+ T cells sorted from blood, collected in a trial of the OX40 agonist ivuxolimab. These receptors were collected from an adult with an advanced solid tumor such as melanoma, head and neck, liver or kidney cancer.

This clone appeared a single time. V usage is TRBV28 and J usage is TRBJ1-2; the D gene is possibly TRBD1 (6 bases). Germline lookup yields CDR1 MDHEN and CDR2 SYDVKM. This CDR3 has 16 residues. The V gene lost 7 bases and the J gene lost 5 bases, with 23 bases spanning the gap. This CDR3 reads CASTGGRAGGAYGYTF. The CDR3, as DNA: TGTGCCAGCACCGGAGGGAGAGCCGGGGGGGCATATGGCTACACCTTC.

The CDR3: CAIGGKPGLGNEQFF. The CDR3 DNA is TGTGCCATCGGGGGGAAACCGGGACTAGGGAATGAGCAGTTCTTC. The rearrangement joins TRBV10-3 to TRBJ2-1; 8 nucleotides align to TRBD2. The CDR3 is 15 amino acids. CDR1 ENHRY and CDR2 SYGVKD come from the germline V gene. The ends lost 8 bases at V and 7 bases at J; junction bases unmatched: 13.

The chain is built from TRBV13 and TRBJ2-5, with D perhaps given as TRBD1 or TRBD2 (5 bases each). Trimming pared 2 bases from V and 3 bases from J, leaving 16 bases between. There are 16 residues in the CDR3. Germline lookup yields CDR1 PRHDT and CDR2 FYEKMQ (reference sequence). The CDR3 coding sequence is TGTGCCAGCAGCTTACGGGACGGAGAGTACGAAGAGACCCAGTACTTC. Its protein is CASSLRDGEYEETQYF.

The chain uses TRBV10-3 and TRBJ2-2, with D perhaps TRBD1 (5 bases). This CDR3 has 16 residues. V was shortened by 1 base and J by 0 bases, with 9 bases between the two germline ends. Germline assignment: CDR1 ENHRY and CDR2 SYGVKD. CDR3 in amino acids: CAISEYGHSNTGELFF. In DNA, the CDR3 is TGTGCCATCAGTGAGTATGGACACTCGAACACCGGGGAGCTGTTTTTT.

The chain joins TRBV14 to TRBJ2-3; unclear D gene. This CDR3 region has 14 residues. With 1 base removed from V and 4 bases from J, the gap between germline ends came to 9 bases. CDR1 is SGHDN and CDR2 is FVKESK in the germline V gene. CDR3 residues: CASSQVSLADTQYF. The CDR3 DNA follows: TGTGCCAGCAGCCAAGTCTCTCTAGCAGATACGCAGTATTTT.

J is TRBJ2-1 and V is TRBV7-2; 10 positions agree with TRBD2. Germline CDR1 and CDR2: SGHTA and FQGNSA. The CDR3 contains 15 residues. V lost 2 bases, J lost 5 bases, and 3 bases stayed unmatched. In nucleotides, the CDR3 is TGTGCCAGCAGCTTATTTCTAGCGGGGGACAATGAGCAGTTCTTC. This sequence encodes CASSLFLAGDNEQFF.

The chain carries TRBV6-1 and TRBJ2-7; possible D gene TRBD2, 6 bases. Germline loops: CDR1 MNHNS, CDR2 SASEGT. Trimming stripped 11 bases from V and 4 bases from J, with 15 bases between. The CDR3 is made up of 12 amino acids. The CDR3 loop is CAGGVGGYEQYF. DNA of the CDR3: TGTGCCGGAGGGGTGGGGGGTTACGAGCAGTACTTC.